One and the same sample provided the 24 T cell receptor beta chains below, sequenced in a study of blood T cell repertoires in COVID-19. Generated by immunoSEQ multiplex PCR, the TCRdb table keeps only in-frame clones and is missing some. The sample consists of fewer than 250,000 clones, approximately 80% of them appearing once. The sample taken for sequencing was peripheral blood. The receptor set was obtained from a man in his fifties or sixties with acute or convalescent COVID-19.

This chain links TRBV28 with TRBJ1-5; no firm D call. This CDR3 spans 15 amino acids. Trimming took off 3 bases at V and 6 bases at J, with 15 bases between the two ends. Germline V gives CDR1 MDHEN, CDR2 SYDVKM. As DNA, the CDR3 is TGTGCCAGCAGTTTCTTCGAGAAGGCAGGTCAGCCCCAGCATTTT. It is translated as CASSFFEKAGQPQHF. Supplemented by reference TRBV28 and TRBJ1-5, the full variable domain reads DVKVTQSSRYLVKRTGEKVFLECVQDMDHENMFWYRQDPGLGLRLIYFSYDVKMKEKGDIPEGYSVSREKKERFSLILESASTNQTSMYLCASSFFEKAGQPQHFGDGTRLSIL.

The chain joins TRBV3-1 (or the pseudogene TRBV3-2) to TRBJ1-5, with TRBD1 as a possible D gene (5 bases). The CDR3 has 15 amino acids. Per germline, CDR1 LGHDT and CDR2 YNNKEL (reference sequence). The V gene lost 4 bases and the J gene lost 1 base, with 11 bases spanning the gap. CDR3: CASSRPGVSNQPQHF. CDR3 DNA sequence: TGTGCCAGCAGCCGTCCGGGGGTAAGCAATCAGCCCCAGCATTTT.

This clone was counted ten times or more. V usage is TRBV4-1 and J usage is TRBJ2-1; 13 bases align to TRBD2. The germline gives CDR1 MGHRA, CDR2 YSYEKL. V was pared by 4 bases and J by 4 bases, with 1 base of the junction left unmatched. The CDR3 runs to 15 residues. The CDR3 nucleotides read TGCGCCAGCAGCCGGACTAGCGGGAGTTACAATGAGCAGTTCTTC. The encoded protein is CASSRTSGSYNEQFF.

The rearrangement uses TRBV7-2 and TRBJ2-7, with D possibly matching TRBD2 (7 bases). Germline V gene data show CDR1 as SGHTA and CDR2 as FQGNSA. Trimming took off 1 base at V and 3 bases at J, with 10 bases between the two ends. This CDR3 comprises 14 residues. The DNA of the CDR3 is TGTGCCAGCAGCTTAGTAGGGGGGGACTACGAGCAGTACTTC. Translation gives CASSLVGGDYEQYF. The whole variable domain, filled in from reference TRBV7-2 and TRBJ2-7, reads GAGVSQSPSNKVTEKGKDVELRCDPISGHTALYWYRQSLGQGLEFLIYFQGNSAPDKSGLPSDRFSAERTGGSVSTLTIQRTQQEDSAVYLCASSLVGGDYEQYFGPGTRLTVT.

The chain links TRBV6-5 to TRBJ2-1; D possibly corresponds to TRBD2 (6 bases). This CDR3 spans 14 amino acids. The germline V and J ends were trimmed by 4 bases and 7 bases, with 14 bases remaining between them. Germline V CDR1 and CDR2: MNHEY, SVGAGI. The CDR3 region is CASSSGETRNEQFF. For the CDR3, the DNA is TGTGCCAGCAGTTCGGGGGAGACGCGGAATGAGCAGTTCTTC.

The CDR3 DNA is TGTGCCAGCAGCGTCTTCGGGGGGCCCCTCCACTTT. This sequence encodes CASSVFGGPLHF. V gene TRBV9 combines with J gene TRBJ1-6, with a possible D match to TRBD1 (5 bases). The CDR3 length is 12 residues. Germline CDR1 and CDR2: SGDLS and YYNGEE. The V end lost 2 bases, the J end lost 13 bases, and 10 bases lay between the germline ends.

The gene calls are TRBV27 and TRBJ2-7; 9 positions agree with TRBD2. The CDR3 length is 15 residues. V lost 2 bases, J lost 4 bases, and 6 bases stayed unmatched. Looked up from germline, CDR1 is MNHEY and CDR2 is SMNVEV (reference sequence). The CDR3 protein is CASSLRAGGLYEQYF. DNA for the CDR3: TGTGCCAGCAGTTTAAGGGCGGGAGGGCTATACGAGCAGTACTTC.

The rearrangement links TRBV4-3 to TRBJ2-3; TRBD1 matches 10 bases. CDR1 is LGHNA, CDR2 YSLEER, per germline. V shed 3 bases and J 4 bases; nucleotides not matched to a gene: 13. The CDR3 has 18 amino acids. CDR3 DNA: TGCGCCAGCAGCCAGTCAGTGTTGGGGACAGGGGCAGCAGATACGCAGTATTTT. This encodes CASSQSVLGTGAADTQYF.

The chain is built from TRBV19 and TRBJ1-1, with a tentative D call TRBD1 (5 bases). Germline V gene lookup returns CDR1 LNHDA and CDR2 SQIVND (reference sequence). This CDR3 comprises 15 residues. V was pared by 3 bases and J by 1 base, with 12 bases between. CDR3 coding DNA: TGTGCCAGTAGTATCCGGGGGGGAGGGAACACTGAAGCTTTCTTT. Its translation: CASSIRGGGNTEAFF.

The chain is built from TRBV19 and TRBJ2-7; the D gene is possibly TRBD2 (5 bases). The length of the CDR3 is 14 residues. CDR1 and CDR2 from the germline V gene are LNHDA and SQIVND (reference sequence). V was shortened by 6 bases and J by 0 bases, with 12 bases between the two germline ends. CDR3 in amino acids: CASRKRYSSYEQYF. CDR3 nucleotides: TGTGCCAGTAGAAAGCGGTACAGCTCCTACGAGCAGTACTTC.

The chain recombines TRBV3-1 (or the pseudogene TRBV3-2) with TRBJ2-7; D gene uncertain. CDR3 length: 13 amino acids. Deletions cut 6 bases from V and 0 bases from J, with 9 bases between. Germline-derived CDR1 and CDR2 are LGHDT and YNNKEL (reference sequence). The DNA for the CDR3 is TGTGCCAGCAGAAACATCTCCTCCTACGAGCAGTACTTC. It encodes CASRNISSYEQYF.

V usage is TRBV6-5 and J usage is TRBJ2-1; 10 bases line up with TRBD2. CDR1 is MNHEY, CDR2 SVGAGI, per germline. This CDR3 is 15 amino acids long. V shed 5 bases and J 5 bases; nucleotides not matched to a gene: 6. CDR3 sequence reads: CASSPLAGVDNEQFF. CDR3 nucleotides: TGTGCCAGCAGTCCCCTAGCGGGGGTGGACAATGAGCAGTTCTTC.

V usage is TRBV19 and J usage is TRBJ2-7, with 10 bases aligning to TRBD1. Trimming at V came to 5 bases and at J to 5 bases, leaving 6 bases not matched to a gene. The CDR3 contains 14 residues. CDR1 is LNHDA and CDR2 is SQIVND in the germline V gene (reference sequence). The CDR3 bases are TGTGCCAGTAGTGTCGGGACAGGGGCCAACGAGCAGTACTTC. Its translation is CASSVGTGANEQYF.

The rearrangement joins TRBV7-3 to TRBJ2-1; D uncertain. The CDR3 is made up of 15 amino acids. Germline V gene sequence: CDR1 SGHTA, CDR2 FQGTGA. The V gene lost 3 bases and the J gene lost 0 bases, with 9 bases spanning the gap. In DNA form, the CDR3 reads TGTGCCAGCAGCTTTATGGCCAGCTCCTACAATGAGCAGTTCTTC. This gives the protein CASSFMASSYNEQFF.

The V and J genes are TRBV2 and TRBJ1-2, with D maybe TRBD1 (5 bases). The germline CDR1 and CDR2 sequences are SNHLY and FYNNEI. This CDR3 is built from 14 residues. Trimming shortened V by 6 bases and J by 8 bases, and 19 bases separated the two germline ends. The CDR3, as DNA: TGTGCCAGCAGGGAGTACTTTCAGGGTTACGGCTACACCTTC. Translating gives CASREYFQGYGYTF.

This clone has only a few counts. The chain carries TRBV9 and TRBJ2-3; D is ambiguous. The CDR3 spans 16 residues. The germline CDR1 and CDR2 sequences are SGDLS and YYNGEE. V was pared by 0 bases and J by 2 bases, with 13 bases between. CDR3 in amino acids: CASSVGFAGSTDTQYF. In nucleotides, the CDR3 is TGTGCCAGCAGCGTAGGGTTCGCAGGCTCCACAGATACGCAGTATTTT.

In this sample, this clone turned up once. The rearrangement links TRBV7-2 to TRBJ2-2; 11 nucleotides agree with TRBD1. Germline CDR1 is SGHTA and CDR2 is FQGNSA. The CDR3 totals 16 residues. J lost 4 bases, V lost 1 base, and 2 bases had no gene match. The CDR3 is CASSLEGTGGTGELFF. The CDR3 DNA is TGTGCCAGCAGCTTAGAAGGGACAGGGGGCACCGGGGAGCTGTTTTTT.

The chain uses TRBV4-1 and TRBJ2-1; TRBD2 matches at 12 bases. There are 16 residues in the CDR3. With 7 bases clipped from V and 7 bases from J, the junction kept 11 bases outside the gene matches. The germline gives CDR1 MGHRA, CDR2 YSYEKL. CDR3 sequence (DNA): TGCGCCAGCAAAATTTCGACTAGCGGGAGAAGGAATGAGCAGTTCTTC. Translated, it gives CASKISTSGRRNEQFF.

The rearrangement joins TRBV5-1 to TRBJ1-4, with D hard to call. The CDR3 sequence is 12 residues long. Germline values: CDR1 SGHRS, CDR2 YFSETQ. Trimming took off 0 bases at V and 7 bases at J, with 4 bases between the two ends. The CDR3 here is CASSLAGEKLFF. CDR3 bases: TGCGCCAGCAGCTTGGCCGGTGAAAAACTGTTTTTT.

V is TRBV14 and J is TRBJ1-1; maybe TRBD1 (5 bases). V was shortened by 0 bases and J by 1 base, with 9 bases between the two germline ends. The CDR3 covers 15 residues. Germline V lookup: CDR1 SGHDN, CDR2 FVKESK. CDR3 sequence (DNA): TGTGCCAGCAGCCAAGATTCTACAGGGAACACTGAAGCTTTCTTT. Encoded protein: CASSQDSTGNTEAFF.

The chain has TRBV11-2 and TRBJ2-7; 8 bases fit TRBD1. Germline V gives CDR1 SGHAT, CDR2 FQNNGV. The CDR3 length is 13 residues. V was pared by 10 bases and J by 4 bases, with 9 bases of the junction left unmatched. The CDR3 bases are TGTGCCACCCAAGGACAGGGCGCTTACGAGCAGTACTTC. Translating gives CATQGQGAYEQYF.

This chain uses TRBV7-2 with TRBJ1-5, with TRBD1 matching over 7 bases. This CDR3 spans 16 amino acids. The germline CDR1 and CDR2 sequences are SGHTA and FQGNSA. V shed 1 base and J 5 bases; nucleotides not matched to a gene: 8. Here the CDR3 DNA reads TGTGCCAGCAGCTTAGATACCGGGACAGAACATCAGCCCCAGCATTTT. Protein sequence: CASSLDTGTEHQPQHF.

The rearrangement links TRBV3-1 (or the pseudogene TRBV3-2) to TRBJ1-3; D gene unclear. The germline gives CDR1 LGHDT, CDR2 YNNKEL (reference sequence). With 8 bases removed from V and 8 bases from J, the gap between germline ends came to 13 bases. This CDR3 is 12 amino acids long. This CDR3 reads CASEGGGHTIYF. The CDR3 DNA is TGTGCCAGCGAGGGAGGCGGCCACACCATATATTTT.

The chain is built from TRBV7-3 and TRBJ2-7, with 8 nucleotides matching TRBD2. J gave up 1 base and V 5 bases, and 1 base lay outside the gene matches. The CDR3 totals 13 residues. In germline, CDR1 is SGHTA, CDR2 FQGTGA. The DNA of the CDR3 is TGTGCCAGCAGCAGCGGGGGTTCCTACGAGCAGTACTTC. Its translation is CASSSGGSYEQYF.